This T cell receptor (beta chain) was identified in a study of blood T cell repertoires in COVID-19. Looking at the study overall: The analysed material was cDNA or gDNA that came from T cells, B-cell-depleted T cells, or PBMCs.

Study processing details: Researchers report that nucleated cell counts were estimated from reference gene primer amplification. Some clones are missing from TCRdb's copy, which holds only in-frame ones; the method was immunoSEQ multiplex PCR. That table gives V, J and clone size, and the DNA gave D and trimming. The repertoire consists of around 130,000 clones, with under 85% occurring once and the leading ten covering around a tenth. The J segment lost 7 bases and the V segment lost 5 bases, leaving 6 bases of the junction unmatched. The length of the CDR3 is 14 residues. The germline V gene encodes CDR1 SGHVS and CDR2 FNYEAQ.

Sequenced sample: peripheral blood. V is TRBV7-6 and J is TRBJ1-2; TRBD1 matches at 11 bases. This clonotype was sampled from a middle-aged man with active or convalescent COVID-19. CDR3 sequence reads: CASSPGQGVGGYTF. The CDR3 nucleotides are TGTGCCAGCAGCCCGGGACAGGGGGTTGGTGGCTACACCTTC.